This T cell receptor (beta chain) was recorded in a study of blood T cell repertoires in COVID-19. Study background: Samples of COVID-19 (acute and convalescent) were obtained from the United States, Italy and Spain. PBMCs, B-cell-depleted T cells, or T cells were the source of the cDNA or gDNA that made up the material.

Authors' data handling: Reference gene primer amplification yielded estimated nucleated cell counts. Method: immunoSEQ multiplex PCR; TCRdb's copy keeps in-frame clones and lacks some. V and J calls and clone size are as listed in that table; D and trimming were resolved from the DNA. In the table there are about 250,000 clones, more than 85% of which are singletons. The ends were cut back, 9 bases at V and 7 bases at J, with 18 bases in the middle. The CDR3 consists of 13 residues. Germline CDR1 reads ENHRY; CDR2 reads SYGVKD. The chain uses TRBV10-3 and TRBJ1-2, with D possibly matching TRBD1 (5 bases). Sequencing was done on a sample of peripheral blood. The TCR was taken from a man in his thirties or forties with acute or convalescent COVID-19. The CDR3 region has the DNA TGTGCCATTGAAAGGGGCGTTGGGTTTGGCTACACCTTC. Protein product: CAIERGVGFGYTF.